Described below is a single T cell receptor beta chain sequence and its context. Described treatment: preoperative locoregional IRX-2 cytokine immunotherapy. Samples came from a phase Ib trial of preoperative locoregional IRX-2 cytokine immunotherapy. The data belong to a study of preoperative IRX-2 immunotherapy in early breast cancer. Measured with immunoSEQ multiplex PCR; TCRdb has only the in-frame clones, and not every one. This table has 30,000 to 35,000 clones, around 96% appearing once. The receptor's source is a human donor with breast cancer. The sample was acquired from a patient treated with IRX-2 immunotherapy.

The CDR3: CASSLGSSEGRQFF. The CDR3 DNA sequence: TGTGCCAGCAGCTTAGGATCCAGCGAGGGTCGTCAGTTCTTC. This chain links TRBV11-2 with TRBJ2-1; tentative D call: TRBD2 (5 bases). CDR1 is SGHAT and CDR2 is FQNNGV in the germline V gene. The germline V and J ends were trimmed by 1 base and 13 bases, with 17 bases remaining between them. This CDR3 is 14 amino acids long.